Below are 21 T cell receptor beta chains sequenced from a single sample in a study of T cells in Graves' hyperthyroidism and ophthalmopathy (dated by TCRdb to the late 2010s). The library came from multiplex PCR. Sequenced using an Illumina HiSeq 2000. The TCR beta CDR3 regions were amplified from the RNA transcripts. The first round of RT-PCR for the TCR CDR3 was performed with the HTBI primer set and the Qiagen OneStep RT-PCR kit. Clones were called with MiXCR by TCRdb after fastp trimmed the public reads at Q25, and only in-frame beta chains were retained. When rows share a CDR3 protein, they turn into one entry using the most common DNA and genes. The table for this sample lists roughly 580,000 distinct CDR3 sequences; more than 11% of them were counted only once. In total, the top ten clones hold under 7% of the sample. Sequencing was done on a sample of blood. These receptors were taken from a woman aged 25-40 years with Graves' hyperthyroidism that later progressed to Graves' ophthalmopathy.

Only a few counts were recorded for this clonotype. This chain uses TRBV3-1 with TRBJ1-4, with D perhaps TRBD1 (5 bases). Germline-derived CDR1 and CDR2 are LGHDT and YNNKEL (reference sequence). V shed 1 base and J shed 11 bases, with 8 bases lying between them. The CDR3 sequence is 12 residues long. CDR3 sequence (DNA): TGTGCCAGCAGCCAAGCGGGGGGGAAACTGTTTTTT. Protein sequence: CASSQAGGKLFF.

The sample holds many counts of this clonotype. The chain has TRBV20-1 and TRBJ1-2, with TRBD1 matching over 7 bases. CDR1 is DFQATT, CDR2 SNEGSKA, per germline (reference sequence). V dropped 5 bases and J dropped 5; count of bases not matched to a gene: 8. This CDR3 spans 13 amino acids. The CDR3 sequence is CSARQGMGYGYTF. Here the CDR3 DNA reads TGCAGTGCTCGACAGGGTATGGGGTATGGCTACACCTTC.

The chain recombines TRBV7-3 with TRBJ1-1; 11 bases are a match to TRBD1. The CDR3 is 12 amino acids. Germline CDR1 and CDR2: SGHTA and FQGTGA. V trimming: 4 bases; J trimming: 11 bases; junction bases outside the gene matches: 3. This CDR3 reads CASSSDRGPAFF. The CDR3 region has the DNA TGTGCCAGCAGCTCGGACAGGGGGCCGGCTTTCTTT.

Turning to this clonotype: This may stem from a read error, because a much larger clone lies one nucleotide away. V usage is TRBV27 and J usage is TRBJ2-1; 7 bases line up with TRBD2. The germline V gene has CDR1 MNHEY and CDR2 SMNVEV (reference sequence). The CDR3 loop spans 18 amino acids. CDR3 protein: CASSPYPTLADSHNEQFF. CDR3 DNA: TGTGCCAGCAGTCCGTACCCAACTCTAGCGGACTCCCACAATGAGCAGTTCTTC.

This clonotype has ten or more counts. V is TRBV19 and J is TRBJ2-3; D could derive from TRBD1 or TRBD2 (5 bases each). In germline, CDR1 is LNHDA, CDR2 SQIVND (reference sequence). CDR3 length equals 14 residues. Trimming stripped 4 bases from V and 6 bases from J, with 14 bases between. DNA for the CDR3: TGTGCCAGTAGTAGGGACGGTTCAAGGGATACGCAGTATTTT. Its protein product is CASSRDGSRDTQYF.

This clonotype was observed at least ten times. V gene TRBV3-1 combines with J gene TRBJ2-1; D not certain. Per germline, CDR1 LGHDT and CDR2 YNNKEL (reference sequence). This CDR3 region has 12 residues. The ends were cut back, 1 base at V and 7 bases at J, with 5 bases in the middle. In DNA, the CDR3 is TGTGCCAGCAGCCAAGGCCGGAATGAGCAGTTCTTC. It translates to CASSQGRNEQFF.

This clonotype was counted at least ten times. This chain connects TRBV7-2 to TRBJ2-1; 7 bases line up with TRBD2. The CDR3 totals 13 residues. From germline, CDR1 is SGHTA and CDR2 FQGNSA. V dropped 2 bases and J dropped 7; count of bases not matched to a gene: 2. CDR3 coding DNA: TGTGCCAGCAGCTTATACGGGAGGAATGAGCAGTTCTTC. Translation gives CASSLYGRNEQFF.

The rearrangement joins TRBV6-5 to TRBJ2-2; tentatively, D is TRBD1 (6 bases). This CDR3 comprises 16 residues. CDR1 and CDR2 (germline): MNHEY, SVGAGI. V was clipped by 0 bases and J by 2 bases, with 10 bases between them. CDR3 sequence: CASSYSGGGNTGELFF. As DNA, the CDR3 is TGTGCCAGCAGTTACTCTGGGGGCGGTAACACCGGGGAGCTGTTTTTT.

This chain joins TRBV7-9 and TRBJ2-7; 8 nucleotides align to TRBD1. Germline V lookup: CDR1 SEHNR, CDR2 FQNEAQ (reference sequence). V was pared by 4 bases and J by 5 bases, with 13 bases of the junction left unmatched. The CDR3 runs to 16 residues. The CDR3 region has the DNA TGTGCCAGCAGCTCCCCCTGGCAGGGGGCATCGGACGAGCAGTACTTC. It translates to CASSSPWQGASDEQYF. Complete variable domain (other parts from reference TRBV7-9 and TRBJ2-7): DTGVSQNPRHKITKRGQNVTFRCDPISEHNRLYWYRQTLGQGPEFLTYFQNEAQLEKSRLLSDRFSAERPKGSFSTLEIQRTEQGDSAMYLCASSSPWQGASDEQYFGPGTRLTVT.

This clonotype was counted ten times or more. The V gene is TRBV15, the J gene TRBJ2-5; perhaps TRBD2 as D (6 bases). V dropped 0 bases and J dropped 5 bases, with 13 bases sitting between them. The CDR3 length is 15 residues. The V gene's germline CDR1 is LNHNV and CDR2 YYDKDF (reference sequence). As DNA, the CDR3 is TGTGCCACCAGCAGAGACCCGAGTCTAGCGGAGACCCAGTACTTC. This sequence encodes CATSRDPSLAETQYF.

This clonotype was found a few times. This chain uses TRBV6-2 or TRBV6-3 with TRBJ2-7; 7 bases map to TRBD1. V was clipped by 2 bases and J by 7 bases; unmatched bases: 14. CDR3 length: 16 amino acids. CDR1 is MNHEY and CDR2 is SVGEGT in the germline V gene. The CDR3 loop reads CASSYRQGSSGWEQYF. DNA of the CDR3: TGTGCCAGCAGTTACCGACAGGGTTCGTCCGGGTGGGAGCAGTACTTC.

This clonotype was found many times. The rearrangement links TRBV25-1 to TRBJ2-7; D ambiguous. Trimming removed 1 base from V and 7 bases from J, with 17 bases in between. The CDR3 contains 15 residues. Germline values: CDR1 MGHDK, CDR2 SYGVNS. The CDR3 nucleotides are TGTGCCAGCAGTGAATTTACCCCTTCTTTAGGAGAGCAGTACTTC. Translation gives CASSEFTPSLGEQYF.

This clonotype was found many times. The chain links TRBV5-1 to TRBJ1-1, with no clear D. The V end lost 2 bases, the J end lost 0 bases, and 8 bases lay between the germline ends. Germline values: CDR1 SGHRS, CDR2 YFSETQ. The CDR3 is made up of 14 amino acids. The CDR3 here is CASSLGILNTEAFF. DNA for the CDR3: TGCGCCAGCAGCTTAGGTATCCTGAACACTGAAGCTTTCTTT. Full variable domain (remainder filled in from reference TRBV5-1 and TRBJ1-1): KAGVTQTPRYLIKTRGQQVTLSCSPISGHRSVSWYQQTPGQGLQFLFEYFSETQRNKGNFPGRFSGRQFSNSRSEMNVSTLELGDSALYLCASSLGILNTEAFFGQGTRLTVV.

This clonotype was observed a few times. The genes are TRBV30 and TRBJ1-1, with a possible D match to TRBD1 (5 bases). Trimming left V 4 bases short and J 6 bases short, with 12 bases between. The CDR3 extends over 12 amino acids. Germline CDR1 is GTSNPN and CDR2 is SVGIG (reference sequence). CDR3 protein: CAWTRGRPEAFF. The CDR3, as DNA: TGTGCCTGGACGCGGGGGAGGCCTGAAGCTTTCTTT. Based on the CDR3 plus reference TRBV30 and TRBJ1-1, the full variable domain is SQTIHQWPATLVQPVGSPLSLECTVEGTSNPNLYWYRQAAGRGLQLLFYSVGIGQISSEVPQNLSASRPQDRQFILSSKKLLLSDSGFYLCAWTRGRPEAFFGQGTRLTVV.

Turning to this clonotype: The junction does not match germline at one end; this may be a read error. This chain connects TRBV30 to TRBJ2-7; 10 bases match TRBD2. CDR3 length: 16 residues. From germline, CDR1 is GTSNPN and CDR2 SVGIG (reference sequence). CDR3 loop: CAWSKSGLATLWEQYF. The CDR3 region has the DNA TGTGCCTGGAGCAAATCGGGACTAGCGACTCTGTGGGAGCAATACTTC.

Worth noting for this clonotype: At one boundary the junction diverges from the germline segment, which might be a read error. The gene calls are TRBV7-2 and TRBJ2-3; D gene ambiguous. The CDR3 length is 14 residues. Looked up from germline, CDR1 is SGHTA and CDR2 is FQGNSA. Here the CDR3 DNA reads TGTGCCAGCAGACCCCGGGTAGGCACAGATAAGCAGTATTTT. It yields the protein CASRPRVGTDKQYF.

The CDR3 DNA sequence: TGTGCCAGCAGCTTGCGAGGGATGGGCAATCAGCCCCAGCATTTT. Its translation is CASSLRGMGNQPQHF. The chain uses TRBV5-8 and TRBJ1-5; D is uncertain. Between the trimmed V and J ends, which lost 1 base and 2 bases, there was a span of 10 bases. The CDR3 is 15 amino acids. Germline CDR1 and CDR2: SGHTS and YDEGEE.

Regarding this clonotype: This may arise from a read error, as a much more abundant clone is one base away. A read error is likely, as this CDR3 ends without the conserved phenylalanine or tryptophan. CDR3 DNA: TGTGCCAGCAGCGCCCCTGGAGGGTTCTACGAGCAGTACCTC. Translation: CASSAPGGFYEQYL. V and J are TRBV11-2 and TRBJ2-7; the D gene is possibly TRBD2 (6 bases). The germline V gene has CDR1 SGHAT and CDR2 FQNNGV. With 5 bases removed from V and 3 bases from J, the gap between germline ends came to 14 bases. The CDR3 spans 14 residues.

This clonotype was seen ten or more times. The chain uses TRBV12-3 or TRBV12-4 and TRBJ2-1, with D possibly TRBD1 on 5 matching bases. This CDR3 is 18 amino acids long. V lost 4 bases, J lost 0 bases, and 19 bases lay in between. CDR3 in amino acids: CASSSYLVQVYSYNEQFF. CDR3 DNA: TGTGCCAGCAGTTCCTATTTGGTACAGGTATACTCCTACAATGAGCAGTTCTTC.

This clonotype has ten or more counts. V gene TRBV30 combines with J gene TRBJ2-5; the D call may be TRBD1 or TRBD2 (5 bases each). Germline CDR1 and CDR2: GTSNPN and SVGIG (reference sequence). Trimming took off 5 bases at V and 5 bases at J, with 12 bases between the two ends. CDR3 size: 12 residues. The CDR3 loop reads CAWGDVLETQYF. CDR3 sequence (DNA): TGTGCCTGGGGGGACGTGCTTGAGACCCAGTACTTC.

This clonotype has more than one count but fewer than ten. The chain joins TRBV5-1 to TRBJ2-3; maybe TRBD2 (6 bases). This CDR3 is 15 amino acids long. Germline V CDR1 and CDR2: SGHRS, YFSETQ. Deletions cut 2 bases from V and 2 bases from J, with 12 bases between. CDR3 amino acids: CASSFRERATDTQYF. CDR3 DNA: TGCGCCAGCAGCTTCCGGGAGAGGGCCACAGATACGCAGTATTTT.